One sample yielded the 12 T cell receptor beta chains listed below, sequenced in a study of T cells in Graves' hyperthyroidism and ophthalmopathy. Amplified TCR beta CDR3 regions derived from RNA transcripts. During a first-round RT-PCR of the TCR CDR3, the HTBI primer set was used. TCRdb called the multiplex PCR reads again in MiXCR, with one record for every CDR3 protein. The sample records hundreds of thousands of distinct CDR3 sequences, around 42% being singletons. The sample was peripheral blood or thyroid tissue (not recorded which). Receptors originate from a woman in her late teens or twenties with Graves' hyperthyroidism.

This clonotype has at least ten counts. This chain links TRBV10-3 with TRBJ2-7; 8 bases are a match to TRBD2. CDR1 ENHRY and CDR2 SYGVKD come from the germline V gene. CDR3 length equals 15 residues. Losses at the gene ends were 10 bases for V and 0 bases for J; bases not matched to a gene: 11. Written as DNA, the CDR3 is TGTGCCACCAATGCGGGGGGAAGAATCTCCTACGAGCAGTACTTC. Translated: CATNAGGRISYEQYF.

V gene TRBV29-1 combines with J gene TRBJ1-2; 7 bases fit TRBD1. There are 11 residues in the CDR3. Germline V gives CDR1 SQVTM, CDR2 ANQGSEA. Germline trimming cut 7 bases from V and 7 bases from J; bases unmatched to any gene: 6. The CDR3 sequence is CSDMTGTGYTF. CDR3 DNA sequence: TGCAGCGACATGACAGGGACTGGCTACACCTTC.

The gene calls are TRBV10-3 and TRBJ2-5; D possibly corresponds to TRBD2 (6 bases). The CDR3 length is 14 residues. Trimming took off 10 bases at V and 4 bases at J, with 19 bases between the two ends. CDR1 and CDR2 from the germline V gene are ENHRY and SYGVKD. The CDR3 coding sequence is TGTGCCAGCAACTCCGTGGAGGGCGGAGAGACCCAGTACTTC. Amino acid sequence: CASNSVEGGETQYF.

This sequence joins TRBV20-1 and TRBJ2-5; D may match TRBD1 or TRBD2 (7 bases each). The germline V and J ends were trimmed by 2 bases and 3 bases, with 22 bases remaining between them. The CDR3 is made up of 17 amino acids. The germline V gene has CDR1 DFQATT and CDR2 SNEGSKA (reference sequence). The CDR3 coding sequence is TGCAGTGCTAGAATTGGGAGGGGGCAAAGAATGGAAGAGACCCAGTACTTC. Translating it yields CSARIGRGQRMEETQYF.

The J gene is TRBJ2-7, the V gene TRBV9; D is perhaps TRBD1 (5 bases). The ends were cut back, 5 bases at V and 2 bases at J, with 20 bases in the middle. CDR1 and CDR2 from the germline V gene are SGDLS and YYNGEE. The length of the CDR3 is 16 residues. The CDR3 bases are TGTGCCAGCAGTGCTAGAGATCCGAGACAGACCTACGAGCAGTACTTC. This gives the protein CASSARDPRQTYEQYF.

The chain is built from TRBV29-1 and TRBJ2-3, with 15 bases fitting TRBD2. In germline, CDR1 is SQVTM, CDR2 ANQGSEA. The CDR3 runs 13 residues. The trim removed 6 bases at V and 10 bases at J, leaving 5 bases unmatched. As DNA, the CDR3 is TGCAGCGTAGGCGGGACTAGCGGGAGGCCGCAGTATTTT. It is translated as CSVGGTSGRPQYF.

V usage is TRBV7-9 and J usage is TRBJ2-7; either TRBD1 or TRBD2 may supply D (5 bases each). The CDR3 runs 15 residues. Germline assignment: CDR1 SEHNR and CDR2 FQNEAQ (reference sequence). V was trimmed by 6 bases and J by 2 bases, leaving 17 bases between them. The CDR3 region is CASSPPGPETYEQYF. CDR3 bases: TGTGCCAGCAGTCCACCGGGACCTGAGACCTACGAGCAGTACTTC.

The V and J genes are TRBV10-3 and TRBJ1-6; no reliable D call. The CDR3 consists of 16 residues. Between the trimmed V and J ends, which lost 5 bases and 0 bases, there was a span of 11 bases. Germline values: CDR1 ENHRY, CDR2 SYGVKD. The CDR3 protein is CAISPEPSSYNSPLHF. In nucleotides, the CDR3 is TGTGCCATCAGTCCAGAGCCAAGCTCCTATAATTCACCCCTCCACTTT.

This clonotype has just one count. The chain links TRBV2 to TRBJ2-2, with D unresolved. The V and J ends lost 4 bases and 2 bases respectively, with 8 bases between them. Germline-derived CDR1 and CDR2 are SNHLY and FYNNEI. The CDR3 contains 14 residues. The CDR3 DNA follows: TGTGCCAGCAGTGTAGCAGTTAACACCGGGGAGCTGTTTTTT. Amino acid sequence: CASSVAVNTGELFF.

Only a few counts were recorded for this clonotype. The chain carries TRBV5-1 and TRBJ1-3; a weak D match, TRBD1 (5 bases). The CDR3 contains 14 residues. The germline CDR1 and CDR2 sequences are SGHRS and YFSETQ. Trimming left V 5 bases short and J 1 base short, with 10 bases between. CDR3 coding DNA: TGCGCCAGCAGTCCGCAGGGATCTGGAAACACCATATATTTT. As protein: CASSPQGSGNTIYF.

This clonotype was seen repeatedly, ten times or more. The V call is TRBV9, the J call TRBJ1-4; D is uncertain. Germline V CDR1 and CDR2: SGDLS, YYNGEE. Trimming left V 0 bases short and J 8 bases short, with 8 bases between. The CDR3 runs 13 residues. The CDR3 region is CASSVGTLEKLFF. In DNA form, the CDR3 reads TGTGCCAGCAGCGTAGGGACCTTGGAAAAACTGTTTTTT.

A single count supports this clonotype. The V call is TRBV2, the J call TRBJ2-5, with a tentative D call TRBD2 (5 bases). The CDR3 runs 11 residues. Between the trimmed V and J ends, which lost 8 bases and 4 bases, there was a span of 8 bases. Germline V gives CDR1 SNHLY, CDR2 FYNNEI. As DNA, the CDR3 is TGTGCCAGCGGGAGCTCAGAGACCCAGTACTTC. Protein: CASGSSETQYF. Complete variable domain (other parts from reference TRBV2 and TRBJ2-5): EPEVTQTPSHQVTQMGQEVILRCVPISNHLYFYWYRQILGQKVEFLVSFYNNEISEKSEIFDDQFSVERPDGSNFTLKIRSTKLEDSAMYFCASGSSETQYFGPGTRLLVL.